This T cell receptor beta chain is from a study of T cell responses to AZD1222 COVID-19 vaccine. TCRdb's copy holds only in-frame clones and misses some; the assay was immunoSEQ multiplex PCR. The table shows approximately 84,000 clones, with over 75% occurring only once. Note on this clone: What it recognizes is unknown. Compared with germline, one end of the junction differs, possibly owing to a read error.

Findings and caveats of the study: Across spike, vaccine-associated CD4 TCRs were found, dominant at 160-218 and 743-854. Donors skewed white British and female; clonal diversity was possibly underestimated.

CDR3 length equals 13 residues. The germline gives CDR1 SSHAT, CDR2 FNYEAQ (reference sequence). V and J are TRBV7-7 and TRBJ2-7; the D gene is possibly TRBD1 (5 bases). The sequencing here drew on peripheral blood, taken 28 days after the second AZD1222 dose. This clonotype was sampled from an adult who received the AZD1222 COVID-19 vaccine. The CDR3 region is CASSKLQGYEQYF. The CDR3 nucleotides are TGTGCTAGCAGCAAACTCCAGGGTTACGAGCAGTACTTC.